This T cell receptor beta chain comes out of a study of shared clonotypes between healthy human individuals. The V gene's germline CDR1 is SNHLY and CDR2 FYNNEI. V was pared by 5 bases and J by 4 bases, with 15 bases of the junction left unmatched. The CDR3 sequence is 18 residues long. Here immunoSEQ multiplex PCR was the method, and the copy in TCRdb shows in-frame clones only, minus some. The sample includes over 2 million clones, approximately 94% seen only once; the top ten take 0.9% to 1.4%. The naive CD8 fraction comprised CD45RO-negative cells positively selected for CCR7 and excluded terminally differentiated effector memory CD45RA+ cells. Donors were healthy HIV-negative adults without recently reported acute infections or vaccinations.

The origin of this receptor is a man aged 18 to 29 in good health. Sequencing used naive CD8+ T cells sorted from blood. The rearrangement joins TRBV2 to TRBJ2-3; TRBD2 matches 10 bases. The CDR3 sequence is CASSTNPKRGGLADTQYF. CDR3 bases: TGTGCCAGCAGTACTAACCCAAAGCGGGGGGGCCTTGCAGATACGCAGTATTTT.